Below, 2 T cell receptor beta chains from the same sample are listed, as sequenced in a study of T-cell memory formation after mild COVID-19. TCRdb reprocessed the 5' RACE reads with MiXCR, giving one entry per CDR3 protein. The repertoire holds roughly 350,000 distinct CDR3 sequences, with over 20% as singletons. The sequencing sample was made of PBMCs or a T cell subset sorted from them (not recorded which). The receptors originated from an adult woman who had mild COVID-19 (a few samples of this study predate the infection). Cell type and time point are not known.

The chain carries TRBV7-2 and TRBJ2-7; D perhaps matches TRBD2 (6 bases). V was cut by 5 bases and J by 3 bases, with 17 bases left in between. Germline CDR1 and CDR2: SGHTA and FQGNSA. This CDR3 comprises 15 residues. The CDR3 protein is CASSPSGGGGYEQYF. The CDR3 coding sequence is TGTGCCAGCAGCCCCTCCGGGGGTGGAGGCTACGAGCAGTACTTC.

This clonotype came up a few times. The gene calls are TRBV12-3 or TRBV12-4 and TRBJ2-7; possibly TRBD2 for D (6 bases). V dropped 6 bases and J dropped 0 bases, with 15 bases sitting between them. The CDR3 spans 15 residues. The CDR3 coding sequence is TGTGCCAGCAGCGGGGAGGTAGCGTCCTCCTACGAGCAGTACTTC. It encodes CASSGEVASSYEQYF.